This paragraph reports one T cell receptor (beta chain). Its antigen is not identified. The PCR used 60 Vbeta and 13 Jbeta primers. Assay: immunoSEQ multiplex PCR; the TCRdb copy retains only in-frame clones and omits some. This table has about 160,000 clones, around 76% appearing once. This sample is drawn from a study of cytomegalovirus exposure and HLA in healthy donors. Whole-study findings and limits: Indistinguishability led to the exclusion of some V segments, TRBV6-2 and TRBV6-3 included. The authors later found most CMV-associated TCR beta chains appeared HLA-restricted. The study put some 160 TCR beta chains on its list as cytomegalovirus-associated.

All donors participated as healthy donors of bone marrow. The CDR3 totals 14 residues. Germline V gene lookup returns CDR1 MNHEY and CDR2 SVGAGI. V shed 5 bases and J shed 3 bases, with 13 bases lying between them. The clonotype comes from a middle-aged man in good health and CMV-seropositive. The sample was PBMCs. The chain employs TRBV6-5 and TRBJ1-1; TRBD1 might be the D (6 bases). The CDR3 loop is CASSPQGLDTEAFF. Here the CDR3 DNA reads TGTGCCAGCAGTCCACAGGGTCTTGACACTGAAGCTTTCTTT.